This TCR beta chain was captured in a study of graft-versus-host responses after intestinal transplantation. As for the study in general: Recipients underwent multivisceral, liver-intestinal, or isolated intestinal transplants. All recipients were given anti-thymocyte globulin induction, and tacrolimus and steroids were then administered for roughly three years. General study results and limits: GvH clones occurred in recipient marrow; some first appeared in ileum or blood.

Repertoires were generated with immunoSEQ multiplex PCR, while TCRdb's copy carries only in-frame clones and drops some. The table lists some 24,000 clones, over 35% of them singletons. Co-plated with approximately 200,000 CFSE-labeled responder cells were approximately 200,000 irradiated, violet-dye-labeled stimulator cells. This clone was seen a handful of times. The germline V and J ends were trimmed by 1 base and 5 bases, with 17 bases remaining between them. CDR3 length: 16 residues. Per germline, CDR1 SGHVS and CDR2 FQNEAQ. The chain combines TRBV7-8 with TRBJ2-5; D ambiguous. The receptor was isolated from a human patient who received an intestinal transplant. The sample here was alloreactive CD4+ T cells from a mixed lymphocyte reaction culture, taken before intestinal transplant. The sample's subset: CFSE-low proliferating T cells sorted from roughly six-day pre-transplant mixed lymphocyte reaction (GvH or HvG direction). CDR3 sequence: CASSLVLSRVGETQYF. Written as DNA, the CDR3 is TGTGCCAGCAGCTTAGTTCTAAGTCGGGTCGGGGAGACCCAGTACTTC.